The clone carrying this TCR beta chain has only a few counts. Its antigen is not known. It was with 60 Vbeta and 13 Jbeta primers that the PCR ran. Assay: immunoSEQ multiplex PCR; the TCRdb copy retains only in-frame clones and omits some. Of more than 95,000 clones detected, about 71% appear once; the ten largest clones hold 2.5% to 4%. The data derive from a study of cytomegalovirus exposure and HLA in healthy donors. V lost 5 bases to trimming and J lost 4 bases; unmatched junction nucleotides: 9. The CDR3 runs to 15 residues. Germline V gene lookup returns CDR1 SGHVS and CDR2 FNYEAQ. Study observations and caveats: Later on, an analysis tied 15,000 to 20,000 TCR beta sequences to HLA alleles at 0.05 false discovery rate.

J is TRBJ2-5 and V is TRBV7-6; 8 nucleotides align to TRBD2. Sample: PBMCs. This receptor was taken from a woman between 45 and 65 years old in good health and CMV-seronegative. The CDR3 DNA reads TGTGCCAGCAGCCAACAAGGGCTAGCGGGAGAGACCCAGTACTTC. It translates to CASSQQGLAGETQYF.